The 18 T cell receptor beta chains presented below share a single source sample, sequenced in a study of T cell responses to AZD1222 COVID-19 vaccine. The assay was immunoSEQ multiplex PCR, and TCRdb's table has in-frame clones only and misses some. The sample holds 55,000 to 80,000 clones; 80% to 90% are singletons and the top ten take under 30%. Specimen: peripheral blood, collected 28 days after the second AZD1222 dose. The receptors were gathered from an adult who received the AZD1222 COVID-19 vaccine.

The J gene is TRBJ1-2, the V gene TRBV15; D not resolved. V was clipped by 9 bases and J by 2 bases, with 19 bases between them. Per the germline V gene, CDR1 is LNHNV and CDR2 is YYDKDF (reference sequence). CDR3 length: 15 residues. This CDR3 is CATTTYRFLNYGYTF. CDR3 bases: TGTGCCACTACTACCTACCGCTTCTTAAACTATGGCTACACCTTC.

V is TRBV3-1 (or the pseudogene TRBV3-2) and J is TRBJ2-1, with D perhaps TRBD2 (5 bases). Germline CDR1 is LGHDT and CDR2 is YNNKEL (reference sequence). This CDR3 has 12 residues. Trimming took 4 bases from V and 9 from J, leaving 10 bases between them. Here the CDR3 reads CASSLLAAEQFF. In DNA, the CDR3 is TGTGCCAGCAGCCTTCTAGCAGCTGAGCAGTTCTTC.

The chain has TRBV7-9 and TRBJ2-4; 8 bases map to TRBD1. The germline V gene has CDR1 SEHNR and CDR2 FQNEAQ (reference sequence). Losses at the gene ends were 5 bases for V and 3 bases for J; bases not matched to a gene: 9. This CDR3 contains 16 residues. CDR3: CASSHEQGDVKNIQYF. The DNA of the CDR3 is TGTGCCAGCAGCCACGAACAGGGGGATGTCAAAAACATTCAGTACTTC.

The CDR3 loop is CASSFGLSGANVLTF. The DNA for the CDR3 is TGTGCCAGCAGCTTCGGTCTTTCTGGGGCCAACGTCCTGACTTTC. This chain uses TRBV5-6 with TRBJ2-6; D remains ambiguous. Germline V gene lookup returns CDR1 SGHDT and CDR2 YYEEEE. The ends were cut back, 2 bases at V and 1 base at J, with 7 bases in the middle. The CDR3 contains 15 residues.

This clone has only a few counts. The same CDR3 arises from other DNA sequences in this sample as well. V usage is TRBV6-1 and J usage is TRBJ2-5; D unclear. The CDR3 covers 13 residues. The V end was cut by 0 bases, the J end by 3 bases, with 5 bases between. Germline assignment: CDR1 MNHNS and CDR2 SASEGT. The CDR3 spells CASSEAREETQYF. The CDR3 nucleotides are TGTGCCAGCAGTGAAGCTAGGGAAGAGACCCAGTACTTC.

The rearrangement joins TRBV28 to TRBJ2-7; D gene unclear. Germline V gives CDR1 MDHEN, CDR2 SYDVKM. The CDR3 consists of 12 residues. The V end lost 8 bases, the J end lost 1 base, and 9 bases lay between the germline ends. The DNA for the CDR3 is TGTGCCAGCGACCAACAGTCCTACGAGCAGTACTTC. Its translation: CASDQQSYEQYF.

The chain couples TRBV18 to TRBJ2-7; D uncertain. The V end lost 4 bases, the J end lost 6 bases, and 13 bases lay between the germline ends. The CDR3 extends over 13 amino acids. Germline CDR1 KGHSH, CDR2 LQKENI. CDR3 amino acids: CASSLADSGEQYF. The CDR3 DNA reads as TGTGCCAGCTCACTGGCCGACTCGGGCGAGCAGTACTTC.

This chain connects TRBV9 to TRBJ1-2; possible D gene TRBD1, 6 bases. Trimming took 3 bases from V and 4 from J, leaving 13 bases between them. The CDR3 is 14 amino acids. Germline CDR1 is SGDLS and CDR2 is YYNGEE. The CDR3 sequence is CASSAAQGFYGYTF. DNA for the CDR3: TGTGCCAGCAGCGCAGCACAGGGCTTCTATGGCTACACCTTC.

The chain has TRBV9 and TRBJ2-7, with 8 bases fitting TRBD1. Germline-derived CDR1 and CDR2 are SGDLS and YYNGEE. The CDR3 length is 15 residues. The V and J ends lost 5 bases and 3 bases, in that order; junction bases with no gene match: 10. CDR3 in amino acids: CASSITGQEDYEQYF. The DNA for the CDR3 is TGTGCCAGCAGTATAACGGGACAGGAGGACTACGAGCAGTACTTC.

The rearrangement joins TRBV7-9 to TRBJ2-7, with TRBD2 as a possible D gene (7 bases). V shed 5 bases and J shed 0 bases, with 8 bases lying between them. Germline V lookup: CDR1 SEHNR, CDR2 FQNEAQ (reference sequence). The CDR3 extends over 13 amino acids. CDR3 nucleotide sequence: TGTGCCAGCAGCAGGGGGGGCTCCTACGAGCAGTACTTC. It is translated as CASSRGGSYEQYF.

The V call is TRBV7-3, the J call TRBJ1-6; D unclear. This CDR3 is 14 amino acids long. CDR1 is SGHTA and CDR2 is FQGTGA in the germline V gene. V lost 3 bases, J lost 9 bases, and 12 bases lay in between. CDR3 sequence reads: CASSLSSAISPLHF. Written as DNA, the CDR3 is TGTGCCAGCAGCTTGAGTTCGGCAATTTCACCCCTCCACTTT.

The chain is built from TRBV2 and TRBJ1-2; 10 positions agree with TRBD1. Germline loops: CDR1 SNHLY, CDR2 FYNNEI. This CDR3 contains 13 residues. The J segment lost 8 bases and the V segment lost 3 bases, leaving 3 bases of the junction unmatched. As DNA, the CDR3 is TGTGCCAGCAGTGAGGGACAGGGGAGAGGCTACACCTTC. This gives the protein CASSEGQGRGYTF.

The rearrangement uses TRBV6-1 and TRBJ2-7; 10 bases fit TRBD1. This CDR3 is built from 17 residues. CDR1 MNHNS and CDR2 SASEGT come from the germline V gene. J gave up 2 bases and V 3 bases, and 10 bases lay outside the gene matches. The CDR3 sequence: CASSDPAGTGEPYEQYF. CDR3 DNA sequence: TGTGCCAGCAGTGACCCCGCCGGGACAGGGGAGCCCTACGAGCAGTACTTC.

V and J are TRBV29-1 and TRBJ2-7, with TRBD2 as a possible D gene (6 bases). The germline gives CDR1 SQVTM, CDR2 ANQGSEA. The V end was cut by 5 bases, the J end by 1 base, with 9 bases between. The CDR3 runs 12 residues. CDR3 sequence: CSVLGLSYEQYF. CDR3 DNA: TGCAGCGTTCTGGGACTGTCCTACGAGCAGTACTTC.

This clone was found once. The chain is built from TRBV19 and TRBJ1-3; D perhaps matches TRBD1 (6 bases). V lost 9 bases, J lost 0 bases, and 18 bases lay in between. Germline V gives CDR1 LNHDA, CDR2 SQIVND (reference sequence). There are 16 residues in the CDR3. The CDR3 spells CASGPGTLASGNTIYF. The CDR3 region has the DNA TGTGCCAGCGGTCCCGGGACATTAGCCTCTGGAAACACCATATATTTT.

The genes are TRBV7-3 and TRBJ2-5; 7 bases are a match to TRBD2. Germline V gene data show CDR1 as SGHTA and CDR2 as FQGTGA. The CDR3 sequence is 14 residues long. J gave up 4 bases and V 1 base, and 3 bases lay outside the gene matches. This CDR3 is CASSLIGGVETQYF. For the CDR3, the DNA is TGTGCCAGCAGCTTAATTGGGGGGGTAGAGACCCAGTACTTC. The complete variable domain, with remaining parts taken from reference TRBV7-3 and TRBJ2-5, reads GAGVSQTPSNKVTEKGKYVELRCDPISGHTALYWYRQSLGQGPEFLIYFQGTGAADDSGLPNDRFFAVRPEGSVSTLKIQRTERGDSAVYLCASSLIGGVETQYFGPGTRLLVL.

The J gene is TRBJ2-5, the V gene TRBV11-1; D call uncertain. The CDR3 length is 15 residues. CDR1 and CDR2 from the germline V gene are SGHAT and FQDESV (reference sequence). V was trimmed by 5 bases and J by 5 bases, leaving 18 bases between them. The CDR3 is CASSRQIRKGETQYF. CDR3 nucleotides: TGTGCCAGCAGCCGCCAAATCCGTAAAGGGGAGACCCAGTACTTC. Variable domain in full (rest from reference TRBV11-1 and TRBJ2-5): EAEVAQSPRYKITEKSQAVAFWCDPISGHATLYWYRQILGQGPELLVQFQDESVVDDSQLPKDRFSAERLKGVDSTLKIQPAELGDSAMYLCASSRQIRKGETQYFGPGTRLLVL.

V usage is TRBV18 and J usage is TRBJ1-1, with TRBD1 matching 10 bases. The CDR3 is made up of 17 amino acids. The germline gives CDR1 KGHSH, CDR2 LQKENI. Unmatched junction bases numbered 10, after V lost 5 bases and J lost 1 base. The CDR3 DNA reads TGTGCCAGCTCAACCAGGGACAGGGGACTCTCGAACACTGAAGCTTTCTTT. Amino acid sequence: CASSTRDRGLSNTEAFF.